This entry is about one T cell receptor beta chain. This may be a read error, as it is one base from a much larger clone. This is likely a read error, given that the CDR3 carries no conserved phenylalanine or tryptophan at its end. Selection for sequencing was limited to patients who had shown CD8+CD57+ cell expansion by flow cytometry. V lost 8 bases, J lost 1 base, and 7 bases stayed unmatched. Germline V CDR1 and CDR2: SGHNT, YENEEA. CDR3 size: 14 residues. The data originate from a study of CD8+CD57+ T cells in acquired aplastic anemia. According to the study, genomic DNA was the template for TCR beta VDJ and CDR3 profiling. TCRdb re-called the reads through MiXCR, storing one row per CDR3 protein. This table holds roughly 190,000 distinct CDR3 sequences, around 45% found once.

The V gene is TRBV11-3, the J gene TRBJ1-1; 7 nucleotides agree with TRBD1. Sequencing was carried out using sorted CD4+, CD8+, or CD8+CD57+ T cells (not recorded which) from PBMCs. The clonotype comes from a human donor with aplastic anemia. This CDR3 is CASGPWDRNTEAFL. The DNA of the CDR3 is TGTGCCAGCGGGCCTTGGGACAGGAACACTGAAGCTTTCCTT.